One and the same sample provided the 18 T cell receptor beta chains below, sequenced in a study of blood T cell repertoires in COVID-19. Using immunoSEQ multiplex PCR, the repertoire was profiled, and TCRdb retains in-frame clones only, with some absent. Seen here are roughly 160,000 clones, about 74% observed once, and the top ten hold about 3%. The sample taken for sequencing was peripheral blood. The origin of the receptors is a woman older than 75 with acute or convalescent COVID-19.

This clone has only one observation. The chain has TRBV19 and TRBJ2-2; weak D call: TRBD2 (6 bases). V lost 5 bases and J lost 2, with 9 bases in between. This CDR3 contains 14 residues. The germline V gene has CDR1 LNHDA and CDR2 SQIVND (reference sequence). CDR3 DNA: TGTGCCAGTAGTGGGGGAGGCAACACCGGGGAGCTGTTTTTT. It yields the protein CASSGGGNTGELFF.

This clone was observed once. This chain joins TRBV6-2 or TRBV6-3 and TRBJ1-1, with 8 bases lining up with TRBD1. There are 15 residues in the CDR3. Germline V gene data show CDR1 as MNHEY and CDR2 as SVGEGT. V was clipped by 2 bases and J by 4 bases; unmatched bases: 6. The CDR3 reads CASSYHGDRFTEAFF. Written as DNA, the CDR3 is TGTGCCAGCAGTTACCACGGGGACAGGTTCACTGAAGCTTTCTTT.

DNA for the CDR3: TGTGCCAGCACCCCTGGAGTCGGCTACACCTTC. Protein product: CASTPGVGYTF. This chain links TRBV28 with TRBJ1-2; D uncertain. Germline V gene lookup returns CDR1 MDHEN and CDR2 SYDVKM. Trimming left V 7 bases short and J 8 bases short, with 11 bases between. The CDR3 is 11 amino acids.

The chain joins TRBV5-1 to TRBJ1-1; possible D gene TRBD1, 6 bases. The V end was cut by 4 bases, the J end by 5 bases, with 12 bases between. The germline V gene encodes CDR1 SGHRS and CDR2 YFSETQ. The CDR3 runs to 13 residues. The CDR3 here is CASSLLQGTEAFF. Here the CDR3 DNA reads TGCGCCAGCAGCCTGTTACAGGGAACTGAAGCTTTCTTT.

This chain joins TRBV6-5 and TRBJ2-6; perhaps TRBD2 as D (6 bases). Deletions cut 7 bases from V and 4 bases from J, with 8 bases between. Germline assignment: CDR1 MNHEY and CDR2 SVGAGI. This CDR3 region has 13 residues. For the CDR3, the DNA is TGTGCCAGCAAGGCGGGAGGGGCCAACGTCCTGACTTTC. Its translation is CASKAGGANVLTF.

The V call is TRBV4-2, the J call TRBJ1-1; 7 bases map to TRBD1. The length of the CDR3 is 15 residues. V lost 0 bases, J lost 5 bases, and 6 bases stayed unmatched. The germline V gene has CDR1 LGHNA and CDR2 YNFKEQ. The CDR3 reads CASSQETGPDTEAFF. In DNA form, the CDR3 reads TGTGCCAGCAGCCAAGAGACAGGGCCGGATACTGAAGCTTTCTTT.

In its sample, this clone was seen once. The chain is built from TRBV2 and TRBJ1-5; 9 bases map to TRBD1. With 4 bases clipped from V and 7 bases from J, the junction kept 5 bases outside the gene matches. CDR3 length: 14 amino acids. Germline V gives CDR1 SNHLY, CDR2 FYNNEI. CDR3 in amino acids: CASSVGTGRQPQHF. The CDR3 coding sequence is TGTGCCAGCAGTGTAGGGACAGGGAGACAGCCCCAGCATTTT. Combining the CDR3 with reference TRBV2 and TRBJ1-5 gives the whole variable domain EPEVTQTPSHQVTQMGQEVILRCVPISNHLYFYWYRQILGQKVEFLVSFYNNEISEKSEIFDDQFSVERPDGSNFTLKIRSTKLEDSAMYFCASSVGTGRQPQHFGDGTRLSIL.

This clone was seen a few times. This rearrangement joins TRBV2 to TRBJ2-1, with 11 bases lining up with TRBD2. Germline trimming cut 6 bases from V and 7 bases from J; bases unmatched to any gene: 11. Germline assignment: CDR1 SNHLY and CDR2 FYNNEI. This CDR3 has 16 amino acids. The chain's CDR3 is CASRGNSGRAWNEQFF. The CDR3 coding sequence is TGTGCCAGCAGGGGAAATAGCGGGAGGGCCTGGAATGAGCAGTTCTTC.

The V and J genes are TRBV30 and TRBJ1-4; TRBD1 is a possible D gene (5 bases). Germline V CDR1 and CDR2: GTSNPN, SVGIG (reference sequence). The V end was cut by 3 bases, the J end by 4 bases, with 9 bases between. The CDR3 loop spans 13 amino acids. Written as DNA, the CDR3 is TGTGCCTGGAGCCAGGGAAATAATGAAAAACTGTTTTTT. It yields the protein CAWSQGNNEKLFF.

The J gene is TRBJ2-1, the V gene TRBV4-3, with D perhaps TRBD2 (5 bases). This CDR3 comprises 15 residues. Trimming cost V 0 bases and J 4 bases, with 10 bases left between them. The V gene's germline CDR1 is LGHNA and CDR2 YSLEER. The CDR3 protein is CASSQEEARYNEQFF. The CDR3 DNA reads TGCGCCAGCAGCCAAGAGGAGGCTAGATACAATGAGCAGTTCTTC.

The CDR3 reads CASREGSSGANEQFF. The DNA of the CDR3 is TGCGCCAGCAGAGAAGGGTCTAGCGGGGCCAATGAGCAGTTCTTC. The chain employs TRBV5-1 and TRBJ2-1; 9 bases map to TRBD2. CDR1 is SGHRS and CDR2 is YFSETQ in the germline V gene. This CDR3 region has 15 residues. J was trimmed by 6 bases and V by 5 bases; bases with no gene match: 9.

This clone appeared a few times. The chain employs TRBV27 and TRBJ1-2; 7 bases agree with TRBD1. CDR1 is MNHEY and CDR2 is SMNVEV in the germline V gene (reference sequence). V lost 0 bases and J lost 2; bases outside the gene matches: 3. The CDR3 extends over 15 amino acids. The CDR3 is CASSLSGRGNYGYTF. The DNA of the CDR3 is TGTGCCAGCAGTTTATCGGGCAGGGGGAACTATGGCTACACCTTC.

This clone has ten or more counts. The chain's CDR3 is CASSRRQGSEKLFF. The CDR3 DNA reads TGCGCCAGCAGCCGAAGACAGGGGAGTGAAAAACTGTTTTTT. The chain joins TRBV4-1 to TRBJ1-4; 8 positions agree with TRBD1. The CDR3 contains 14 residues. The germline gives CDR1 MGHRA, CDR2 YSYEKL. Losses at the gene ends were 4 bases for V and 7 bases for J; bases not matched to a gene: 5.

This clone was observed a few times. The CDR3 is CAISEFGNEQFF. The CDR3 DNA reads TGTGCCATCAGTGAGTTCGGCAATGAGCAGTTCTTC. The chain recombines TRBV10-3 with TRBJ2-1, with unresolved D. The CDR3 spans 12 residues. Germline V CDR1 and CDR2: ENHRY, SYGVKD. The germline V and J ends were trimmed by 1 base and 6 bases, with 4 bases remaining between them.

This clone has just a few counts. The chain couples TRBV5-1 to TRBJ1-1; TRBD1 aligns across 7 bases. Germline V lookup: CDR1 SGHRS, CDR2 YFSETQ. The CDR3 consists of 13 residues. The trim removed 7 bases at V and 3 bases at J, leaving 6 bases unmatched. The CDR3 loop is CASLRTGDTEAFF. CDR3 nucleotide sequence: TGCGCCAGCTTAAGAACAGGGGACACTGAAGCTTTCTTT.

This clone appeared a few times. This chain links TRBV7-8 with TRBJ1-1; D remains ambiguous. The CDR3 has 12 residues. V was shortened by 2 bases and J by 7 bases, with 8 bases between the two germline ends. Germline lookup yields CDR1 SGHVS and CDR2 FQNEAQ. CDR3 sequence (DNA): TGTGCCAGCAGCTTAACGGGGATTGAAGCTTTCTTT. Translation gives CASSLTGIEAFF.

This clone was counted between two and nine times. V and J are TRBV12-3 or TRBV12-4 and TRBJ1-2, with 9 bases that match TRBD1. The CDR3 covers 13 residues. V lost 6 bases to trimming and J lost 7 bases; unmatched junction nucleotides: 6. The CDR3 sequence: CASSKNRGLGYTF. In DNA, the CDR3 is TGTGCCAGCAGCAAAAACAGGGGGCTTGGCTACACCTTC.

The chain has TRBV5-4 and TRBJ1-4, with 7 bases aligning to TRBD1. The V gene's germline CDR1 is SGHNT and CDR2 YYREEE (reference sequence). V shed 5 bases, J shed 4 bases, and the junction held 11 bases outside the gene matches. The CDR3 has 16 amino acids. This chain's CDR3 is CASSTLGGAGNEKLFF. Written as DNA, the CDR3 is TGTGCCAGCAGTACCTTAGGGGGCGCGGGTAATGAAAAACTGTTTTTT.